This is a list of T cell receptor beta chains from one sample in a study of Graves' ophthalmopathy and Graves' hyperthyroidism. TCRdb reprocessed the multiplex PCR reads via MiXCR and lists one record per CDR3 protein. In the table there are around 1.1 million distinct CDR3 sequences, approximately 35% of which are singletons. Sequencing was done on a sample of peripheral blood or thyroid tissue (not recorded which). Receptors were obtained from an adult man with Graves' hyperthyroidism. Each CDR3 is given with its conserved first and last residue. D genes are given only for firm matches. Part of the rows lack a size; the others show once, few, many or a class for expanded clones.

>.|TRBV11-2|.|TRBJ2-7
CASRRIGQSAYEQYF
TGTGCCAGCAGACGAATCGGACAGTCGGCCTACGAGCAGTACTTC
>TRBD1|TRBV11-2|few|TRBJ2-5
CASSYEYRGPGETQYF
TGTGCCAGCAGCTACGAATACAGGGGGCCGGGAGAGACCCAGTACTTC
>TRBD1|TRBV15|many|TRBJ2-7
CATSRDLYEGAQAYEQYF
TGTGCCACCAGCAGAGATCTCTACGAGGGGGCCCAAGCCTACGAGCAGTACTTC
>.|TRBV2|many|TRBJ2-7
CASYGQGSSYEQYF
TGTGCCAGCTATGGGCAGGGGAGCTCCTACGAGCAGTACTTC
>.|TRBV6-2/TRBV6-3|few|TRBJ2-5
CASSTSLVGSMDF
TGTGCCAGCAGTACGTCACTAGTAGGGTCGATGGACTTC
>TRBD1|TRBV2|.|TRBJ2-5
CASPKDRGRQETQYF
TGTGCCAGCCCCAAGGACAGGGGGCGTCAAGAGACCCAGTACTTC
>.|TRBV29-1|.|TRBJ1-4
CSVLGLAGEKLFF
TGCAGCGTCTTGGGACTAGCGGGTGAAAAACTGTTTTTT
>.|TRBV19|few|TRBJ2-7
CASSIAATLSYEQYF
TGTGCCAGTAGTATAGCGGCTACCCTATCCTACGAGCAGTACTTC
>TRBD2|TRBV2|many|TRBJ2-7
CASRLAGGSNEQYF
TGTGCCAGCCGACTAGCGGGAGGGTCCAACGAGCAGTACTTC
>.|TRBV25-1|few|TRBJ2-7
CATQGPTSGSYEQYF
TGTGCCACCCAAGGGCCGACGTCAGGCTCCTACGAGCAGTACTTC
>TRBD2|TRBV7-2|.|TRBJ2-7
CASSSPRTRSSYF
TGTGCCAGCAGCTCCCCGCGGACTAGGAGTTCCTACTTC
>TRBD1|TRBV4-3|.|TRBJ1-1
CASSPGWRQGVWTEAFF
TGCGCCAGCAGCCCGGGTTGGAGACAGGGAGTATGGACTGAAGCTTTCTTT
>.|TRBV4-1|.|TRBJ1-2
CASSTPGTGKYGYTF
TGCGCCAGCAGCACCCCGGGGACGGGGAAATATGGCTACACCTTC
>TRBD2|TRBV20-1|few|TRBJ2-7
CSATFGTSGSYEQYF
TGCAGTGCTACGTTCGGGACTAGCGGCTCCTACGAGCAGTACTTC
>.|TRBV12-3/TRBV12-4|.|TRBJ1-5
CASSVRAPLGQPQHF
TGTGCCAGCAGTGTCAGGGCCCCATTGGGTCAGCCCCAGCATTTT
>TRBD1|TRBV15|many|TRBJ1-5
CATSRGTGFDQPQHF
TGTGCCACCAGCAGAGGGACAGGGTTCGATCAGCCCCAGCATTTT
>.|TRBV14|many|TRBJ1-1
CASSQDLIRVWNTEAFF
TGTGCCAGCAGCCAAGATCTAATCCGGGTATGGAACACTGAAGCTTTCTTT
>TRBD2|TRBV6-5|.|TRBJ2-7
CASSPNLAVSYEQYF
TGTGCCAGCAGTCCCAACCTAGCGGTCTCCTACGAGCAGTACTTC
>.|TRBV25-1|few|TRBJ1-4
CASSPPAKGYASEKLFF
TGTGCCAGCAGTCCACCGGCTAAGGGATACGCTAGTGAAAAACTGTTTTTT
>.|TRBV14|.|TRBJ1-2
CASSHPGLAGKGYGYTF
TGTGCCAGCAGCCACCCGGGACTAGCGGGAAAGGGCTATGGCTACACCTTC
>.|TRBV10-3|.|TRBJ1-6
CAISVTASSNSPLHF
TGTGCCATCAGTGTGACGGCCAGCTCTAATTCACCCCTCCACTTT
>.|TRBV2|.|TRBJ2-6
CASNRDASGANVLTF
TGTGCCAGTAACAGGGATGCCTCTGGGGCCAACGTCCTGACTTTC
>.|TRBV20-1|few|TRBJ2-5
CSAPRTSLETQYF
TGCAGTGCTCCCAGAACTAGCTTGGAGACCCAGTACTTC
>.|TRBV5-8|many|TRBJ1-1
CASYHNYQGAGTEAFF
TGTGCCAGCTACCACAATTATCAGGGTGCGGGCACTGAAGCTTTCTTT
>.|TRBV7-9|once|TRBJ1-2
CASSLGGTDYGHTF
TGTGCCAGCAGCTTGGGGGGCACTGACTATGGCCACACCTTC
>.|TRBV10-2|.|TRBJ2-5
CASSQGGAGGIPRGETQYF
TGCGCCAGCAGCCAAGGCGGGGCTGGCGGGATCCCCAGGGGAGAGACCCAGTACTTC
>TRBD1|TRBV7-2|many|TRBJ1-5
CASSSQTGTGGYSNQPQHF
TGTGCCAGCAGCTCTCAGACCGGGACAGGGGGCTATAGCAATCAGCCCCAGCATTTT
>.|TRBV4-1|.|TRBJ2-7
CASSQEWRGYYEQYF
TGCGCCAGCAGCCAAGAGTGGCGGGGCTACTACGAGCAGTACTTC
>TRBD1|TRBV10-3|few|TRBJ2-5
CAIRDRVETQYF
TGTGCCATCAGGGACAGGGTTGAGACCCAGTACTTC
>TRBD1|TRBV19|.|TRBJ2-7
CASSHRGPNEQYF
TGTGCCAGTTCACACAGGGGGCCCAACGAGCAGTACTTC
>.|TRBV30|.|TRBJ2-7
CAWRTGNYEQYF
TGTGCCTGGAGGACAGGAAACTACGAGCAGTACTTC
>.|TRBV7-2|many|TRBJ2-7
CASSLRVGESYEQYF
TGTGCCAGCAGCTTAAGGGTGGGGGAGTCCTACGAGCAGTACTTC
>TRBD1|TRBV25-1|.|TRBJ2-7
CASSSGFAGTAFYEQYF
TGTGCCAGCAGTTCCGGCTTCGCCGGGACAGCGTTCTACGAGCAGTACTTC
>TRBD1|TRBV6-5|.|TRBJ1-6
CASSGDRGNSPLHF
TGTGCCAGCAGTGGGGACAGAGGGAATTCACCCCTCCACTTT
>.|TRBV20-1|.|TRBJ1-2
CSARPDYGYTF
TGCAGTGCTAGGCCGGACTATGGCTACACCTTC
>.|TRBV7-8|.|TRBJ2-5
CASSSLTGSFLQETQYF
TGTGCCAGCTCATCCCTAACAGGTTCCTTTCTCCAAGAGACCCAGTACTTC
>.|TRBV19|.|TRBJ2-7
CASSMDAISSYEQYF
TGTGCCAGTAGTATGGATGCCATTAGCTCCTACGAGCAGTACTTC
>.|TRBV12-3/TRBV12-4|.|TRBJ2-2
CASSSQRGASTGELFF
TGTGCCAGCAGTTCACAACGGGGCGCCTCCACCGGGGAGCTGTTTTTT
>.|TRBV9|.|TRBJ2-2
CASSVEWTGELFF
TGTGCCAGCAGCGTAGAGTGGACCGGGGAGCTGTTTTTT
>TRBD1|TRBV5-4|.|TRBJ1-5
CASSETGQGDRGNQPQHF
TGTGCCAGCAGCGAAACGGGACAGGGGGATCGGGGCAATCAGCCCCAGCATTTT
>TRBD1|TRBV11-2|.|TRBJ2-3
CASSLLPRGGADTQYF
TGTGCCAGCAGCTTACTTCCGAGAGGGGGCGCAGATACGCAGTATTTT
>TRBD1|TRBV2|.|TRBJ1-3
CASRVTGAGNTIYF
TGTGCCAGCAGGGTGACAGGGGCTGGAAACACCATATATTTT
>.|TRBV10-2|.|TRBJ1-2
CASSEPDSLINYGYTF
TGCGCCAGCAGTGAGCCGGACAGTCTAATTAACTATGGCTACACCTTC
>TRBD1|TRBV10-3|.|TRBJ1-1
CAISRQGSMDTEAFF
TGTGCCATCAGCCGACAGGGTTCGATGGACACTGAAGCTTTCTTT
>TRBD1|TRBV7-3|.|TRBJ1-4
CASSPYGTEINEKLFF
TGTGCCAGCAGCCCCTATGGGACAGAGATTAATGAAAAACTGTTTTTT